A single sample gave rise to the 13 T cell receptor beta chains below, sequenced in a study of T cell repertoires in cytomegalovirus infection. These receptors have no known antigen. One entry per CDR3 protein, called by TCRdb with MiXCR from the reads. The data contain about half a million distinct CDR3 sequences, around 30% of them seen just once; the ten biggest clones take up under 20%. This material consisted of cultured PBMCs, taken from culture after CMV antigen stimulation. The receptor source for this set is a human donor in good health (CMV status not recorded). Some clones in this sample may be carry-over from other donors' samples.

This sequence joins TRBV10-3 and TRBJ1-6; TRBD1 matches at 7 bases. This CDR3 has 16 amino acids. Germline V lookup: CDR1 ENHRY, CDR2 SYGVKD. The V segment lost 0 bases and the J segment 11 bases; nucleotides outside the gene matches: 10. The CDR3 sequence: CAISESIRQGRTPLHF. As DNA, the CDR3 is TGTGCCATCAGTGAGTCGATAAGACAGGGTCGTACACCCCTCCACTTT.

The chain couples TRBV7-9 to TRBJ2-7, with 7 bases matching TRBD2. Germline CDR1 SEHNR, CDR2 FQNEAQ (reference sequence). This CDR3 comprises 14 residues. The V and J ends lost 9 bases and 5 bases, in that order; junction bases with no gene match: 13. CDR3 region: CARRDGTKVNEQYV. In DNA form, the CDR3 reads TGTGCCAGGAGGGACGGGACTAAGGTAAACGAGCAGTACGTC.

In this sample, this clonotype turned up many times. The chain combines TRBV7-2 with TRBJ2-1; 11 bases line up with TRBD2. Germline V gene lookup returns CDR1 SGHTA and CDR2 FQGNSA. The J segment lost 4 bases and the V segment lost 6 bases, leaving 5 bases of the junction unmatched. This CDR3 has 15 amino acids. CDR3 coding DNA: TGTGCCAGCAGTCGACTAGCGGGACCTTACAATGAGCAGTTCTTC. Its translation is CASSRLAGPYNEQFF.

In this sample, this clonotype turned up once. The chain has TRBV25-1 and TRBJ2-2; 9 bases are a match to TRBD1. Germline V lookup: CDR1 MGHDK, CDR2 SYGVNS. The CDR3 is made up of 15 amino acids. V was clipped by 6 bases and J by 4 bases; unmatched bases: 6. The CDR3 loop is CASRPGTGRTGELFF. The DNA of the CDR3 is TGTGCCAGCAGGCCCGGGACAGGGCGCACCGGGGAGCTGTTTTTT.

The J gene is TRBJ2-3, the V gene TRBV9; 8 nucleotides align to TRBD1. In germline, CDR1 is SGDLS, CDR2 YYNGEE. Trimming at V came to 0 bases and at J to 2 bases, leaving 5 bases not matched to a gene. The CDR3 is 16 residues long. CDR3 protein: CASSVGAGGVTDTQYF. As DNA, the CDR3 is TGTGCCAGCAGCGTAGGGGCAGGGGGCGTCACAGATACGCAGTATTTT.

This clonotype was recorded a few times. The chain carries TRBV6-1 and TRBJ2-7; a possible D gene is TRBD2 (7 bases). The germline gives CDR1 MNHNS, CDR2 SASEGT. The CDR3 spans 14 residues. Trimming pared 6 bases from V and 4 bases from J, leaving 16 bases between. The CDR3 bases are TGTGCCAGCAGGCAAGGGGGGGTAGGATACGAGCAGTACTTC. Amino acids: CASRQGGVGYEQYF.

The chain carries TRBV12-3 or TRBV12-4 and TRBJ2-5; either TRBD1 or TRBD2 may supply D (5 bases each). The CDR3 is 12 residues long. V lost 5 bases, J lost 10 bases, and 14 bases lay in between. CDR3 nucleotides: TGTGCCAGCAGTCGGGACCCGGTGATCCAGTACTTC. This sequence encodes CASSRDPVIQYF.

The genes are TRBV7-4 and TRBJ2-7; D is possibly TRBD1 (6 bases). The CDR3 has 14 residues. Germline V lookup: CDR1 SGHVT, CDR2 SQSDAQ. The V end lost 5 bases, the J end lost 3 bases, and 14 bases lay between the germline ends. The CDR3 sequence is CASSTGQKFYEQYF. CDR3 coding DNA: TGTGCCAGCAGCACCGGACAGAAGTTCTACGAGCAGTACTTC.

The chain couples TRBV19 to TRBJ2-1; 7 bases agree with TRBD2. The CDR3 runs to 13 residues. Germline-derived CDR1 and CDR2 are LNHDA and SQIVND (reference sequence). V trimming: 4 bases; J trimming: 5 bases; junction bases outside the gene matches: 2. The CDR3 coding sequence is TGTGCCAGTAGTAGGGACTATAACAATGAGCAGTTCTTC. Protein product: CASSRDYNNEQFF.

This chain joins TRBV12-3 or TRBV12-4 and TRBJ2-1; TRBD2 agrees at 16 bases. With 5 bases clipped from V and 4 bases from J, the junction kept 11 bases outside the gene matches. The CDR3 is 19 amino acids. CDR3 residues: CASSPPGLAGGPLYNEQFF. In DNA form, the CDR3 reads TGTGCCAGCAGTCCCCCGGGACTAGCGGGAGGGCCTCTTTACAATGAGCAGTTCTTC.

This chain uses TRBV6-1 with TRBJ2-3; maybe TRBD2 (5 bases). Germline V gives CDR1 MNHNS, CDR2 SASEGT. V dropped 6 bases and J dropped 4 bases, with 26 bases sitting between them. The CDR3 runs to 18 residues. The chain's CDR3 is CASRPHPYAAERADTQYF. The CDR3 nucleotides read TGTGCCAGCAGACCACATCCCTATGCGGCCGAGAGGGCAGATACGCAGTATTTT.

This clonotype was recorded many times. V gene TRBV12-3 or TRBV12-4 combines with J gene TRBJ1-5; TRBD1 matches at 8 bases. V lost 5 bases to trimming and J lost 6 bases; unmatched junction nucleotides: 6. The CDR3 loop spans 14 amino acids. In DNA form, the CDR3 reads TGTGCCAGCAGTCCCACAGGGGGGGGTCAGCCCCAGCATTTT. This gives the protein CASSPTGGGQPQHF.

This clonotype showed up just a few times. The gene calls are TRBV6-2 or TRBV6-3 and TRBJ2-7, with TRBD2 identical over 7 bases. This CDR3 has 15 residues. CDR1 and CDR2 (germline): MNHEY, SVGEGT. J gave up 7 bases and V 0 bases, and 9 bases lay outside the gene matches. CDR3: CASSYSSSGGGEQYF. The CDR3 nucleotides are TGTGCCAGCAGTTACTCGTCTAGCGGAGGCGGGGAGCAGTACTTC.